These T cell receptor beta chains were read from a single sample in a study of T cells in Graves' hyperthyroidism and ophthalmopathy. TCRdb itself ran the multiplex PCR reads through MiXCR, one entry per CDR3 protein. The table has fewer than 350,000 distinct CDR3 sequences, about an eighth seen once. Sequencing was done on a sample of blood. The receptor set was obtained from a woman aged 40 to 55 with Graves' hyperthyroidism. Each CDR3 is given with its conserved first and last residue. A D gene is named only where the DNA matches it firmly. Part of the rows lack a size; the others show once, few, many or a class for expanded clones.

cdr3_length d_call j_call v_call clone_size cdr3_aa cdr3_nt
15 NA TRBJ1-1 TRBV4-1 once CASSQPPLGNTEAFF TGCGCCAGCAGCCAGCCTCCGCTGGGGAACACTGAAGCTTTCTTT
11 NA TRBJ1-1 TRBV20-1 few CSGHYGTEAFF TGCAGTGGGCACTACGGCACTGAAGCTTTCTTT
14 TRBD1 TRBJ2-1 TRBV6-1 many CASMWTGGYNEQFF TGTGCCAGCATGTGGACAGGCGGGTACAATGAGCAGTTCTTC
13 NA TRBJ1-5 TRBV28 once CATARGQGRPQHF TGTGCCACAGCCCGGGGCCAAGGGAGGCCCCAGCATTTT
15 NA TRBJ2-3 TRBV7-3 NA CAGSLSRDLTDTQYF TGTGCCGGCAGCCTCTCTCGGGACCTCACAGATACGCAGTATTTT
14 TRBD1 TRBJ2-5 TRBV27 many CASSLDRGWETQYF TGTGCCAGCAGTTTGGACAGGGGTTGGGAGACCCAGTACTTC
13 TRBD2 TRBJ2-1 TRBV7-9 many CASSIGRAYEQFF TGTGCCAGCAGCATCGGGAGGGCGTATGAGCAGTTCTTC
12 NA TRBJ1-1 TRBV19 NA CASSTRGREAFF TGTGCCAGTAGTACCAGGGGACGCGAAGCTTTCTTT
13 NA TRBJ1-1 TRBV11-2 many CASSLGLWTEAFF TGTGCCAGCAGCTTAGGCTTGTGGACTGAAGCTTTCTTT
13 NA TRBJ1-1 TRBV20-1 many CSASRSSYTEAFF TGCAGTGCTAGCCGGTCATCCTACACTGAAGCTTTCTTT
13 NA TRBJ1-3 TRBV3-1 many CASSQVSGNTIYF TGTGCCAGCAGCCAGGTCTCTGGAAACACCATATATTTT
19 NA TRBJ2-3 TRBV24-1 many CATSDTTEMLATSTDTQYF TGTGCCACCAGTGATACAACCGAGATGCTAGCAACCAGCACAGATACGCAGTATTTT
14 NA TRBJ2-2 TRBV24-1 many CATSGHRDTGELFF TGTGCCACCAGTGGGCACAGGGACACCGGGGAGCTGTTTTTT
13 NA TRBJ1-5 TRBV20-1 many CSARRTGSQPQHF TGCAGTGCTAGACGTACAGGGTCTCAGCCCCAGCATTTT
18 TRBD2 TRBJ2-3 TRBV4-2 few CASSQAAPGTSGTDTQYF TGTGCCAGCAGCCAAGCCGCTCCCGGGACTAGCGGCACAGATACGCAGTATTTT
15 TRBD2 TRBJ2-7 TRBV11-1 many CASSPGLAESYEQYF TGTGCCAGCAGCCCGGGACTAGCGGAGTCCTACGAGCAGTACTTC
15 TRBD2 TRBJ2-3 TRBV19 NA CASTLSGRISDTQYF TGTGCCAGTACCCTTAGCGGGAGGATATCAGATACGCAGTATTTT
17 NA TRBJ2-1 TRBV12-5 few CASGPGPERGLHNEQFF TGTGCTAGTGGTCCAGGCCCCGAACGGGGCCTCCACAATGAGCAGTTCTTC
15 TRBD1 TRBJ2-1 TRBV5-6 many CASSSRQGRANEQFF TGTGCCAGCAGCTCGAGACAGGGAAGGGCCAATGAGCAGTTCTTC